The 13 T cell receptor beta chains presented below share a single source sample, sequenced in a study of T-cell memory formation after mild COVID-19. MiXCR, applied by TCRdb to the 5' RACE reads, yields one record per CDR3 protein. Here the sample spans about 290,000 distinct CDR3 sequences, approximately 16% being singletons. Sequencing was carried out using PBMCs or a T cell subset sorted from them (not recorded which). These receptor sequences come from a man aged 18 to 30 who had mild COVID-19 (a few samples of this study predate the infection). Cell type and time point are not known.

J is TRBJ1-1 and V is TRBV29-1; 7 bases fit TRBD1. The length of the CDR3 is 10 residues. Germline V lookup: CDR1 SQVTM, CDR2 ANQGSEA. With V trimmed by 6 bases and J by 10 bases, 5 bases remained unmatched. CDR3 nucleotide sequence: TGCAGCGTGGAAACAGGGGTAGCTTTCTTT. It is translated as CSVETGVAFF.

The table lists this clonotype with a few counts. The chain links TRBV6-5 to TRBJ2-5; the D gene is possibly TRBD2 (6 bases). The V end was cut by 6 bases, the J end by 0 bases, with 20 bases between. Per the germline V gene, CDR1 is MNHEY and CDR2 is SVGAGI. The CDR3 is 17 amino acids. This CDR3 reads CASSRLVGGLNQETQYF. DNA for the CDR3: TGTGCCAGCAGCCGCCTCGTCGGGGGACTTAACCAAGAGACCCAGTACTTC.

This clonotype was observed a single time. The chain combines TRBV27 with TRBJ1-5, with D possibly TRBD1 on 5 matching bases. Germline loops: CDR1 MNHEY, CDR2 SMNVEV (reference sequence). The CDR3 loop spans 14 amino acids. V shed 3 bases and J shed 5 bases, with 11 bases lying between them. Here the CDR3 reads CASSFGGFDQPQHF. The DNA for the CDR3 is TGTGCCAGCAGTTTTGGGGGTTTCGATCAGCCCCAGCATTTT.

This clonotype was detected a few times. The rearrangement joins TRBV5-5 to TRBJ2-3; 12 nucleotides line up with TRBD2. The germline V gene has CDR1 SGHKS and CDR2 YYEKEE (reference sequence). V was clipped by 4 bases and J by 7 bases; unmatched bases: 13. The CDR3 has 17 residues. CDR3 sequence: CASSRIPSGGAGNTQYF. The CDR3, as DNA: TGTGCCAGCAGCCGCATTCCTAGCGGGGGGGCCGGGAATACGCAGTATTTT.

In this sample, this clonotype turned up a few times. V gene TRBV4-3 combines with J gene TRBJ2-1; tentative D call: TRBD1 (5 bases). Looked up from germline, CDR1 is LGHNA and CDR2 is YSLEER. V lost 0 bases to trimming and J lost 4 bases, with 7 bases between them. This CDR3 contains 14 residues. The CDR3 protein is CASSQEGQYNEQFF. The CDR3 DNA reads as TGCGCCAGCAGCCAAGAGGGGCAGTACAATGAGCAGTTCTTC.

This clonotype was seen more than once but under ten times. The chain's CDR3 is CASSVGRVGGRGNEQFF. The DNA for the CDR3 is TGTGCCAGCAGCGTAGGCAGAGTTGGGGGGCGGGGAAATGAGCAGTTCTTC. This sequence joins TRBV9 and TRBJ2-1; perhaps D is TRBD1 or TRBD2 (6 bases each). The CDR3 extends over 17 amino acids. V was cut by 0 bases and J by 7 bases, with 20 bases left in between. Germline CDR1 reads SGDLS; CDR2 reads YYNGEE.

This clonotype has just one count. This sequence joins TRBV6-2 or TRBV6-3 and TRBJ2-3; D is unclear. There are 14 residues in the CDR3. Germline values: CDR1 MNHEY, CDR2 SVGEGT. Trimming pared 2 bases from V and 0 bases from J, leaving 6 bases between. The CDR3 DNA is TGTGCCAGCAGTTACCCGAGTAGCACAGATACGCAGTATTTT. It is translated as CASSYPSSTDTQYF.

J is TRBJ2-5 and V is TRBV11-2, with 7 bases lining up with TRBD1. The CDR3 runs 14 residues. Germline CDR1 reads SGHAT; CDR2 reads FQNNGV. Unmatched junction bases numbered 4, after V lost 3 bases and J lost 3 bases. CDR3 bases: TGTGCCAGCAGCTTCCTTGGACAGGAAGAGACCCAGTACTTC. Amino acid sequence: CASSFLGQEETQYF. Supplemented by reference TRBV11-2 and TRBJ2-5, the full variable domain reads EAGVAQSPRYKIIEKRQSVAFWCNPISGHATLYWYQQILGQGPKLLIQFQNNGVVDDSQLPKDRFSAERLKGVDSTLKIQPAKLEDSAVYLCASSFLGQEETQYFGPGTRLLVL.

The CDR3 spells CASSQTPAGAQETQYF. The CDR3 DNA follows: TGTGCCAGCAGCCAAACGCCAGCGGGGGCCCAAGAGACCCAGTACTTC. The chain has TRBV14 and TRBJ2-5; 8 nucleotides align to TRBD2. Looked up from germline, CDR1 is SGHDN and CDR2 is FVKESK. V dropped 2 bases and J dropped 1; count of bases not matched to a gene: 6. This CDR3 is 16 amino acids long.

This clonotype was counted between two and nine times. At one end the junction does not follow the germline gene, possibly because of a read error. This chain joins TRBV11-2 and TRBJ1-3; no firm D call. The germline V gene has CDR1 SGHAT and CDR2 FQNNGV. The CDR3 is 12 amino acids. The CDR3: CASSLEFGECDF. The DNA for the CDR3 is TGTGCCAGCAGCTTAGAATTTGGGGAATGCGATTTT. Drawing the rest from reference TRBV11-2 and TRBJ1-3, the complete variable domain is EAGVAQSPRYKIIEKRQSVAFWCNPISGHATLYWYQQILGQGPKLLIQFQNNGVVDDSQLPKDRFSAERLKGVDSTLKIQPAKLEDSAVYLCASSLEFGECDFGEGSWLTVV.

CDR3 protein: CAISESEGQGGTEAFF. The DNA of the CDR3 is TGTGCCATCAGTGAGTCGGAGGGACAGGGGGGCACTGAAGCTTTCTTT. The chain employs TRBV10-3 and TRBJ1-1, with TRBD1 matching over 11 bases. Losses at the gene ends were 0 bases for V and 4 bases for J; bases not matched to a gene: 4. CDR3 length equals 16 residues. Germline assignment: CDR1 ENHRY and CDR2 SYGVKD.

The J gene is TRBJ1-5, the V gene TRBV30; the D is unclear. In germline, CDR1 is GTSNPN, CDR2 SVGIG (reference sequence). The CDR3 totals 17 residues. V was trimmed by 0 bases and J by 2 bases, leaving 17 bases between them. The CDR3, as DNA: TGTGCCTGGAGTGTAAACCTGGGGTCGGTGGGCAATCAGCCCCAGCATTTT. Amino acids: CAWSVNLGSVGNQPQHF. Together with reference TRBV30 and TRBJ1-5, the CDR3 gives the full variable domain: SQTIHQWPATLVQPVGSPLSLECTVEGTSNPNLYWYRQAAGRGLQLLFYSVGIGQISSEVPQNLSASRPQDRQFILSSKKLLLSDSGFYLCAWSVNLGSVGNQPQHFGDGTRLSIL.

The chain couples TRBV5-6 to TRBJ1-5; 7 positions agree with TRBD1. Germline trimming cut 2 bases from V and 1 base from J; bases unmatched to any gene: 9. This CDR3 spans 17 amino acids. CDR1 is SGHDT, CDR2 YYEEEE, per germline. The CDR3: CASSFAQGIGSNQPQHF. The CDR3 DNA reads as TGTGCCAGCAGCTTCGCACAGGGGATTGGGAGCAATCAGCCCCAGCATTTT.